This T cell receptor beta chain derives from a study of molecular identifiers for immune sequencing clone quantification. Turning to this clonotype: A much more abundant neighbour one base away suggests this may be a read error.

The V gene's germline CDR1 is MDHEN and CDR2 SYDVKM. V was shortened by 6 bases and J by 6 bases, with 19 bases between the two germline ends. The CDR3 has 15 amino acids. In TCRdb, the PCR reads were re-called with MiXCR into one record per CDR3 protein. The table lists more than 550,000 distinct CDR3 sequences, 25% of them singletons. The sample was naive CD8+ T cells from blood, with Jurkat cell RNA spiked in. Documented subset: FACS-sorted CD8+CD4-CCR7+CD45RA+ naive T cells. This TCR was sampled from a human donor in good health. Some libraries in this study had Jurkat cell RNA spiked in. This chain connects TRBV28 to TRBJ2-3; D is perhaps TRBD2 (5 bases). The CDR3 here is CASRLIRRLVDTQYF. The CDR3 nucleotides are TGTGCCAGCAGACTAATTCGGAGGTTGGTGGATACGCAGTATTTT.